This entry lists 16 T cell receptor beta chains sequenced from one sample in a study of type 1 and type 2 diabetes patients. Genomic DNA was the PCR template. A primer set of 30 forward and 13 reverse primers amplified the CDR3. MiXCR, run by TCRdb on the multiplex PCR reads, gives a single entry per CDR3 protein. The sample lists around 300,000 distinct CDR3 sequences; roughly 44% were seen once. The specimen was peripheral blood mononuclear cells (PBMCs). All receptors come from a man younger than 35 with type 2 diabetes.

Notes on this clonotype: Relative to the germline gene, one junction end is altered; a read error may explain this. This chain connects TRBV9 to TRBJ2-2, with TRBD2 identical over 9 bases. The CDR3 is made up of 16 amino acids. CDR1 is SGDLS, CDR2 YYNGEE, per germline. DNA of the CDR3: TGTGTCAGCAGCGTAGGGGCGGGAGGGCCAATCGGGGAGCTGTTTTTT. Encoded protein: CVSSVGAGGPIGELFF.

The chain combines TRBV7-8 with TRBJ2-5; D is ambiguous. Germline values: CDR1 SGHVS, CDR2 FQNEAQ. V was cut by 2 bases and J by 2 bases, with 6 bases left in between. This CDR3 is 13 amino acids long. CDR3 DNA sequence: TGTGCCAGCAGCTTATACAGACAAGAGACCCAGTACTTC. Amino acids: CASSLYRQETQYF. The variable domain in full, with the rest retrieved from reference TRBV7-8 and TRBJ2-5, is GAGVSQSPRYKVAKRGQDVALRCDPISGHVSLFWYQQALGQGPEFLTYFQNEAQLDKSGLPSDRFFAERPEGSVSTLKIQRTQQEDSAVYLCASSLYRQETQYFGPGTRLLVL.

The chain uses TRBV29-1 and TRBJ2-7; D is unresolved. The CDR3 contains 14 residues. Germline CDR1 SQVTM, CDR2 ANQGSEA. V was trimmed by 2 bases and J by 6 bases, leaving 17 bases between them. The CDR3 sequence is CSVEPQSPGREQYF. For the CDR3, the DNA is TGCAGCGTTGAACCCCAATCGCCAGGACGCGAGCAGTACTTC.

In its sample, this clonotype was seen a few times. The chain has TRBV7-8 and TRBJ1-1; 7 positions match TRBD1. V lost 1 base, J lost 5 bases, and 10 bases stayed unmatched. There are 16 residues in the CDR3. Per germline, CDR1 SGHVS and CDR2 FQNEAQ. The CDR3 is CASSLVGGRGPTEAFF. The CDR3 DNA follows: TGTGCCAGCAGCTTAGTGGGAGGTAGGGGGCCTACTGAAGCTTTCTTT.

This clonotype was seen a handful of times. The chain carries TRBV7-9 and TRBJ2-7; possible D gene TRBD1, 5 bases. Germline V CDR1 and CDR2: SEHNR, FQNEAQ (reference sequence). The CDR3 covers 13 residues. The V end was cut by 8 bases, the J end by 2 bases, with 13 bases between. This CDR3 is CASSPRAAYEQYF. The CDR3 DNA sequence: TGTGCCAGCTCCCCCAGGGCCGCCTACGAGCAGTACTTC.

This clonotype was counted between two and nine times. The genes are TRBV7-8 and TRBJ2-1; TRBD1 or TRBD2 may be the D gene (5 bases each). The CDR3 is 14 residues long. V shed 6 bases and J shed 8 bases, with 17 bases lying between them. CDR1 is SGHVS and CDR2 is FQNEAQ in the germline V gene. The CDR3 nucleotides read TGTGCCAGCAGAGACAGTACTAGAGGGTATGAGCAGTTCTTC. It encodes CASRDSTRGYEQFF.

This clonotype came up a few times. The chain is built from TRBV5-1 and TRBJ2-7; TRBD1 agrees at 9 bases. CDR1 SGHRS and CDR2 YFSETQ come from the germline V gene. V lost 1 base and J lost 7; bases outside the gene matches: 9. The CDR3 loop spans 15 amino acids. The CDR3 is CASSLRTGEVREQYF. The CDR3 DNA reads as TGCGCCAGCAGCTTGAGGACAGGGGAAGTCCGGGAGCAGTACTTC.

This clonotype was counted a single time. The chain carries TRBV27 and TRBJ2-1; D ambiguous. V lost 2 bases and J lost 0, with 11 bases in between. CDR3 length: 16 residues. Germline-derived CDR1 and CDR2 are MNHEY and SMNVEV (reference sequence). The CDR3 sequence: CASSLDPASSYNEQFF. CDR3 DNA sequence: TGTGCCAGCAGTTTAGATCCCGCCAGCTCCTACAATGAGCAGTTCTTC.

The chain is built from TRBV2 and TRBJ1-4; D is possibly TRBD1 (5 bases). Germline loops: CDR1 SNHLY, CDR2 FYNNEI. This CDR3 comprises 15 residues. V gave up 7 bases and J gave up 0 bases, with 12 bases separating them. CDR3 in DNA: TGTGCCAGCATGCTGGGGACGGCAACTAATGAAAAACTGTTTTTT. Residues: CASMLGTATNEKLFF.

This clonotype was seen a handful of times. The chain uses TRBV19 and TRBJ2-6, with unresolved D. CDR1 LNHDA and CDR2 SQIVND come from the germline V gene (reference sequence). Trimming took 4 bases from V and 4 from J, leaving 11 bases between them. CDR3 length: 15 residues. CDR3 nucleotides: TGTGCCAGTAGTAATAGTAATACAGGGGCCAACGTCCTGACTTTC. Amino acid sequence: CASSNSNTGANVLTF.

The count of this clonotype is one. The rearrangement uses TRBV4-3 and TRBJ2-1; 8 nucleotides agree with TRBD2. Trimming cost V 4 bases and J 3 bases; bases outside gene matches: 8. The CDR3 is 16 amino acids. Germline V CDR1 and CDR2: LGHNA, YSLEER. CDR3 sequence (DNA): TGCGCCAGCAGCCTCATGAAGCGGGAGCTCTACAATGAGCAGTTCTTC. It is translated as CASSLMKRELYNEQFF.

This chain joins TRBV19 and TRBJ2-2, with TRBD2 identical over 8 bases. The CDR3 is 15 residues long. The germline V gene encodes CDR1 LNHDA and CDR2 SQIVND (reference sequence). J gave up 7 bases and V 5 bases, and 9 bases lay outside the gene matches. The CDR3 DNA reads as TGTGCCAGTAGTGGGTCGGGGGGGCTTGTCGGGGAGCTGTTTTTT. Protein: CASSGSGGLVGELFF.

The chain carries TRBV27 and TRBJ1-1, with D perhaps TRBD1 (5 bases). V dropped 6 bases and J dropped 4 bases, with 12 bases sitting between them. Germline V CDR1 and CDR2: MNHEY, SMNVEV (reference sequence). The CDR3 is 13 amino acids. This CDR3 is CASSRGSPTEAFF. CDR3 sequence (DNA): TGTGCCAGCAGCCGGGGGTCACCCACTGAAGCTTTCTTT.

The chain couples TRBV7-2 to TRBJ2-6; D might be TRBD1 (5 bases). Looked up from germline, CDR1 is SGHTA and CDR2 is FQGNSA. The CDR3 is 15 residues long. V was cut by 9 bases and J by 0 bases, with 12 bases left in between. This chain's CDR3 is CASSMGLSGANVLTF. CDR3 in DNA: TGTGCCAGTAGTATGGGGCTCTCTGGGGCCAACGTCCTGACTTTC.

The V gene is TRBV6-1, the J gene TRBJ2-2, with D perhaps matching TRBD1 (6 bases). Trimming removed 10 bases from V and 1 base from J, with 16 bases in between. The CDR3 covers 15 residues. Looked up from germline, CDR1 is MNHNS and CDR2 is SASEGT. In DNA form, the CDR3 reads TGTGCCACTCAACCCGGGACATGGAACACCGGGGAGCTGTTTTTT. It yields the protein CATQPGTWNTGELFF.

This rearrangement joins TRBV9 to TRBJ2-2; D gene ambiguous. The germline V gene encodes CDR1 SGDLS and CDR2 YYNGEE. The V gene lost 0 bases and the J gene lost 6 bases, with 6 bases spanning the gap. CDR3 length: 13 residues. In DNA, the CDR3 is TGTGCCAGCAGCGTAGCGGATCCCGGGGAGCTGTTTTTT. Its protein product is CASSVADPGELFF.